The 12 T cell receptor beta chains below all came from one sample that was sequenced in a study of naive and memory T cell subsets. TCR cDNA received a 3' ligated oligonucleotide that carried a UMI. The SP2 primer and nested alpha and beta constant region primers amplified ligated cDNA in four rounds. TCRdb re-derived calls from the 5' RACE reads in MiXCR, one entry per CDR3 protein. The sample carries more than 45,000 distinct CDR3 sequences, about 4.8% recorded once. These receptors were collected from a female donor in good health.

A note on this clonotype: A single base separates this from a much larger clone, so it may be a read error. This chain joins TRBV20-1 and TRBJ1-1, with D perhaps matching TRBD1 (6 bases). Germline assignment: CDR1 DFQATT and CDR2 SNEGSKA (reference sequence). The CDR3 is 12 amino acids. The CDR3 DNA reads TGCAGTGCTGCAGGGGTTAGCACTGAAACTTTCTTT. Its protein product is CSAAGVSTETFF.

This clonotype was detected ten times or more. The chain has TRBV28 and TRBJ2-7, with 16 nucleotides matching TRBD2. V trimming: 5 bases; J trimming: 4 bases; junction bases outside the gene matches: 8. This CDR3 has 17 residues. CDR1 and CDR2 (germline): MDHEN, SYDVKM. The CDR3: CASSGGTSGRASYEQYF. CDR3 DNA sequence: TGTGCCAGCAGTGGCGGGACTAGCGGGAGGGCGTCGTACGAGCAGTACTTC.

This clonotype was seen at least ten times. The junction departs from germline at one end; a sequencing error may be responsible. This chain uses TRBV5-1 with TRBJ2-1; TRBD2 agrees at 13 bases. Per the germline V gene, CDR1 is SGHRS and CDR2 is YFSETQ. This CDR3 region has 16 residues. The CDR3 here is CASSPGLAGVMSSYSF. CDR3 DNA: TGCGCCAGCAGCCCAGGACTAGCGGGAGTTATGAGCAGTTACTCCTTC.

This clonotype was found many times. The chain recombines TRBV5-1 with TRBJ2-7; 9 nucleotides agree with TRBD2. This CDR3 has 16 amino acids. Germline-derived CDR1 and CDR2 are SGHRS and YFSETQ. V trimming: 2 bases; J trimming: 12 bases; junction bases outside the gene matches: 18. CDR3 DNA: TGCGCCAGCAGCTTACAAACAGGGGAAGGCGCGGGAGGGTTGTACTTC. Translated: CASSLQTGEGAGGLYF.

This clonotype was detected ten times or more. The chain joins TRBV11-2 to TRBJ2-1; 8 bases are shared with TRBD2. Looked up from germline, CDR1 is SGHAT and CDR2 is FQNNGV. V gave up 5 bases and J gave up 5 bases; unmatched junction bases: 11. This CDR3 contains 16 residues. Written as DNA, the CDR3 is TGTGCCAGCAGCCCTCATGTCGCGGGAGGTGACAATGAGCAGTTCTTC. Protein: CASSPHVAGGDNEQFF.

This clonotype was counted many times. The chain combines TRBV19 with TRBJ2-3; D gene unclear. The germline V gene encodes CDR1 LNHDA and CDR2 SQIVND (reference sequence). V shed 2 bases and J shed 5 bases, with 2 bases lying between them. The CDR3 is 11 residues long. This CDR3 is CASSILDTQYF. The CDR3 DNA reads TGTGCCAGTAGTATACTAGATACGCAGTATTTT.

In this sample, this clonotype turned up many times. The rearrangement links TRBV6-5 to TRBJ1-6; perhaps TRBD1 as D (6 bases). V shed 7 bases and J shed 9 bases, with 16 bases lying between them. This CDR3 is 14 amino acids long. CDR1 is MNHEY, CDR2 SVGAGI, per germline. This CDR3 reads CASKVRDNVSPLHF. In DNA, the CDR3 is TGTGCCAGCAAGGTCCGGGACAACGTTTCACCCCTCCACTTT.

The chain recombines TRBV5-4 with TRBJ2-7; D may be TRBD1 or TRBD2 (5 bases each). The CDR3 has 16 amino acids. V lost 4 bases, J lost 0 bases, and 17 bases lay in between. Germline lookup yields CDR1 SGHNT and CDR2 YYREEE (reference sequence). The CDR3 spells CASSPPPKGSSYEQYF. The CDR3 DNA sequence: TGTGCCAGCAGCCCCCCCCCCAAGGGGAGCTCCTACGAGCAGTACTTC.

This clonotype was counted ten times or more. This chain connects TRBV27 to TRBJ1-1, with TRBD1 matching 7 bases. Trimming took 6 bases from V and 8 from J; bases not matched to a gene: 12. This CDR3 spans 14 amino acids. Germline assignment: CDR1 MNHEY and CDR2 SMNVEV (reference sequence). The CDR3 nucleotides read TGTGCCAGCAGCGGAACCAGGGGGAGGGCCGAAGCTTTCTTT. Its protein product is CASSGTRGRAEAFF.

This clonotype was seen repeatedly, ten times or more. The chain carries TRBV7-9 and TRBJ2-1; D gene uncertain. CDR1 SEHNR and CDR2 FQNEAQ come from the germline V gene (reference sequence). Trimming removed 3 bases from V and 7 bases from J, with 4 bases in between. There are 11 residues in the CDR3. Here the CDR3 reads CASSFGNEQFF. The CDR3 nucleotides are TGTGCCAGCAGCTTCGGGAATGAGCAGTTCTTC.

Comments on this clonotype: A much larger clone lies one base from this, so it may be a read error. CDR3 residues: CSVERGRQETQYF. The DNA for the CDR3 is TGCAGCGTTGAACGGGGCAGGCAAGAGACCCAGTACTTC. V gene TRBV29-1 combines with J gene TRBJ2-5, with D perhaps TRBD1 or TRBD2 (5 bases each). CDR3 size: 13 residues. Trimming removed 2 bases at V and 2 bases at J, with 9 bases between. CDR1 SQVTM and CDR2 ANQGSEA come from the germline V gene.

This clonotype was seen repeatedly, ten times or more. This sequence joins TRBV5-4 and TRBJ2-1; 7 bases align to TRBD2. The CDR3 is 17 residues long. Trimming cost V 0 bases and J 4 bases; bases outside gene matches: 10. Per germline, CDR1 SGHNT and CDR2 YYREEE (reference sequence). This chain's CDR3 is CASSLGGSAGAYNEQFF. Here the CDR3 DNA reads TGTGCCAGCAGCTTGGGGGGGTCGGCGGGAGCTTACAATGAGCAGTTCTTC.